The 19 T cell receptor beta chains below were found in one sample sequenced in a study of CD8+CD57+ T cells in acquired aplastic anemia. TCR beta VDJ and CDR3 profiling used genomic DNA as template. One entry per CDR3 protein, called by TCRdb with MiXCR from the reads. The profile shows some 280,000 distinct CDR3 sequences, 55% to 60% of them singletons. Specimen: sorted CD4+, CD8+, or CD8+CD57+ T cells (not recorded which) from PBMCs. The source of these receptors is a human donor with severe aplastic anemia or a healthy control (not recorded which).

This clonotype was seen only once. No conserved phenylalanine or tryptophan is present at the end of the CDR3, so a read error is the likely explanation. The DNA for the CDR3 is TGTGCCAGCAGCTGGGCGGGACGGTTGAAACCCTACGAGCAGTACCTC. Amino acids: CASSWAGRLKPYEQYL. This chain joins TRBV7-8 and TRBJ2-7; tentatively, D is TRBD2 (6 bases). The CDR3 covers 16 residues. The V gene's germline CDR1 is SGHVS and CDR2 FQNEAQ. Trimming left V 4 bases short and J 2 bases short, with 18 bases between.

The chain couples TRBV20-1 to TRBJ2-1; D unresolved. V lost 3 bases and J 1 base, leaving 16 bases between the germline ends. Germline values: CDR1 DFQATT, CDR2 SNEGSKA (reference sequence). The CDR3 length is 16 residues. This CDR3 is CSASDPAYHSYNEQFF. The CDR3 region has the DNA TGCAGTGCTAGCGACCCGGCGTACCATTCCTACAATGAGCAGTTCTTC.

This clonotype was recorded at least ten times. Germline is not matched at one junction end, which may reflect a read error. The chain has TRBV7-9 and TRBJ2-5; 9 bases fit TRBD1. Germline V gene data show CDR1 as SEHNR and CDR2 as FQNEAQ (reference sequence). This CDR3 spans 15 amino acids. CDR3 loop: CTSSLGDRVQETQYF. CDR3 bases: TGTACCAGCAGCTTAGGGGACAGGGTACAAGAGACCCAGTACTTC.

There are a few counts of this clonotype. This chain connects TRBV20-1 to TRBJ1-2; tentatively, D is TRBD1 (5 bases). CDR3 length: 18 amino acids. Trimming cost V 4 bases and J 1 base, with 25 bases left between them. Germline V gives CDR1 DFQATT, CDR2 SNEGSKA (reference sequence). The CDR3 is CSANPTGLADVVNYGYTF. The CDR3 DNA is TGCAGTGCTAATCCAACGGGACTTGCGGACGTAGTTAACTATGGCTACACCTTC.

The chain couples TRBV5-1 to TRBJ2-7; 10 bases line up with TRBD2. The V and J ends lost 4 bases and 7 bases, in that order; junction bases with no gene match: 8. The CDR3 runs to 14 residues. Germline V gene lookup returns CDR1 SGHRS and CDR2 YFSETQ. The CDR3 sequence: CASSPASGGREQYF. In DNA form, the CDR3 reads TGCGCCAGCAGCCCCGCTAGCGGGGGCCGAGAGCAGTACTTC.

Turning to this clonotype: The junction and the germline gene differ at one end; a read error may be behind it. The J gene is TRBJ2-5, the V gene TRBV9; D is perhaps TRBD1 (6 bases). CDR1 SGDLS and CDR2 YYNGEE come from the germline V gene. The CDR3 is 15 amino acids. The CDR3 is CASSVQQGYKETQYF. CDR3 in DNA: TGTGCTAGCAGCGTTCAACAGGGTTACAAAGAGACCCAGTACTTC.

In the case of this clonotype: One base away lies a much larger clone, so this may be a sequencing read error. The J gene is TRBJ1-1, the V gene TRBV6-1, with D possibly being TRBD1 (5 bases). The CDR3 runs 15 residues. Looked up from germline, CDR1 is MNHNS and CDR2 is SASEGT. Trimming shortened V by 6 bases and J by 5 bases, and 19 bases separated the two germline ends. As DNA, the CDR3 is TGTGCCAGCAGGAGGAGCGGGGCACCGGGGACTGAAGCTTTCTTT. Its translation: CASRRSGAPGTEAFF.

This chain connects TRBV20-1 to TRBJ1-5; possible D gene TRBD1, 6 bases. Germline CDR1 and CDR2: DFQATT and SNEGSKA (reference sequence). There are 14 residues in the CDR3. V was shortened by 4 bases and J by 11 bases, with 21 bases between the two germline ends. The CDR3 region is CSATSGTNQETQHF. CDR3 sequence (DNA): TGCAGTGCTACCTCTGGGACAAATCAAGAGACCCAGCATTTT.

The chain links TRBV20-1 to TRBJ2-5; maybe TRBD1 (5 bases). The CDR3 runs to 14 residues. Germline CDR1 DFQATT, CDR2 SNEGSKA (reference sequence). Trimming stripped 3 bases from V and 1 base from J, with 12 bases between. This CDR3 is CSARGRVIQETQYF. The CDR3 DNA is TGCAGTGCTAGGGGCAGGGTGATCCAAGAGACCCAGTACTTC.

The CDR3 DNA is TGTGCCAGCAGTTACGGAGCAGGAGAGACCCAGTACTTC. It translates to CASSYGAGETQYF. The rearrangement links TRBV6-4 to TRBJ2-5; no definite D call. CDR1 and CDR2 (germline): MRHNA, SNTAGT. V dropped 5 bases and J dropped 4 bases, with 11 bases sitting between them. The CDR3 has 13 residues.

The chain joins TRBV2 to TRBJ1-1; D unclear. Germline V gene lookup returns CDR1 SNHLY and CDR2 FYNNEI. The CDR3 has 16 residues. The V end lost 4 bases, the J end lost 3 bases, and 18 bases lay between the germline ends. CDR3 coding DNA: TGTGCCAGCAGTGGGCGGGCCGAAGAGTCACACACTGAAGCTTTCTTT. This sequence encodes CASSGRAEESHTEAFF.

This clonotype was seen once. This rearrangement joins TRBV11-2 to TRBJ2-5; TRBD2 aligns across 11 bases. CDR1 is SGHAT, CDR2 FQNNGV, per germline. Trimming removed 3 bases from V and 5 bases from J; junction bases left unmatched: 5. The CDR3 is made up of 15 amino acids. CDR3 sequence reads: CASSFLAGGVETQYF. The CDR3 region has the DNA TGTGCCAGCAGCTTCCTAGCGGGGGGCGTCGAGACCCAGTACTTC.

The chain links TRBV20-1 to TRBJ2-7; D perhaps matches TRBD2 (6 bases). The CDR3 contains 11 residues. Germline CDR1 and CDR2: DFQATT and SNEGSKA (reference sequence). The ends were cut back, 7 bases at V and 6 bases at J, with 13 bases in the middle. The CDR3 sequence: CSGGRRGEQYF. The CDR3 DNA follows: TGCAGTGGTGGGAGGCGAGGCGAGCAGTACTTC.

This clonotype appeared a single time. The chain uses TRBV4-3 and TRBJ2-2; perhaps TRBD1 as D (6 bases). This CDR3 has 17 amino acids. Trimming shortened V by 1 base and J by 0 bases, and 12 bases separated the two germline ends. From germline, CDR1 is LGHNA and CDR2 YSLEER. The chain's CDR3 is CASSQAGVGANTGELFF. CDR3 sequence (DNA): TGCGCCAGCAGCCAAGCAGGGGTAGGGGCGAACACCGGGGAGCTGTTTTTT.

The rearrangement uses TRBV5-1 and TRBJ2-7; possible D gene TRBD1, 6 bases. The germline gives CDR1 SGHRS, CDR2 YFSETQ. The CDR3 is made up of 15 amino acids. The germline V and J ends were trimmed by 3 bases and 0 bases, with 13 bases remaining between them. The CDR3 loop reads CASSSIDRSSYEQYF. The CDR3 DNA reads TGCGCCAGCAGCTCAATAGACAGGTCCTCCTACGAGCAGTACTTC.

Note on this clonotype: An end of the junction differs from the germline gene, which may be a read error. V gene TRBV28 combines with J gene TRBJ1-4; a weak D match, TRBD1 (5 bases). Germline CDR1 and CDR2: MDHEN and SYDVKM. This CDR3 is built from 15 residues. As DNA, the CDR3 is TGTGCCAGCAGTTTATCTTTGGCGGGGGGTGAAACACTGTTTTTT. Its protein is CASSLSLAGGETLFF. Based on the CDR3 plus reference TRBV28 and TRBJ1-4, the full variable domain is DVKVTQSSRYLVKRTGEKVFLECVQDMDHENMFWYRQDPGLGLRLIYFSYDVKMKEKGDIPEGYSVSREKKERFSLILESASTNQTSMYLCASSLSLAGGETLFFGSGTQLSVL.

The chain links TRBV2 to TRBJ2-3, with TRBD1 matching 10 bases. With V trimmed by 6 bases and J by 6 bases, 9 bases remained unmatched. Per germline, CDR1 SNHLY and CDR2 FYNNEI. The CDR3 is made up of 15 amino acids. CDR3 region: CASRTGTGVPDTQYF. CDR3 sequence (DNA): TGTGCCAGCAGAACCGGGACAGGGGTTCCCGATACGCAGTATTTT.

The chain combines TRBV7-2 with TRBJ2-5; the match to TRBD2 covers 12 bases. Germline trimming cut 1 base from V and 4 bases from J; bases unmatched to any gene: 10. Germline values: CDR1 SGHTA, CDR2 FQGNSA. There are 18 residues in the CDR3. The CDR3 reads CASSLEGRLAGEGETQYF. In DNA form, the CDR3 reads TGTGCCAGCAGCTTAGAGGGTCGACTAGCGGGGGAAGGAGAGACCCAGTACTTC.

The CDR3 DNA sequence: TGTGCCAGCAGTGACGTCAGCTGGGTGCAGTATTTT. Translating it yields CASSDVSWVQYF. The genes are TRBV2 and TRBJ2-3; D not certain. CDR3 size: 12 residues. Germline V gives CDR1 SNHLY, CDR2 FYNNEI. The V end lost 3 bases, the J end lost 11 bases, and 12 bases lay between the germline ends.